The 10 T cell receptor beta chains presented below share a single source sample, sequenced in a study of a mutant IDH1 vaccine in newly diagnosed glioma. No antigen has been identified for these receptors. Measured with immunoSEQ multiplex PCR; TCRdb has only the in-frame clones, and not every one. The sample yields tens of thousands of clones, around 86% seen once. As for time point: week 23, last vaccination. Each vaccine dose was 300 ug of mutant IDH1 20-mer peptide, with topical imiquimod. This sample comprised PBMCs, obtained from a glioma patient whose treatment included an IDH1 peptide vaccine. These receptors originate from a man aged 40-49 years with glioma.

The CDR3 loop is CASSPGGAGNEKLFF. In DNA form, the CDR3 reads TGTGCCAGCTCACCCGGGGGAGCGGGTAATGAAAAACTGTTTTTT. This chain connects TRBV18 to TRBJ1-4, with D perhaps TRBD1 (5 bases). V lost 3 bases and J lost 4, with 12 bases in between. This CDR3 is built from 15 residues. Germline V gives CDR1 KGHSH, CDR2 LQKENI.

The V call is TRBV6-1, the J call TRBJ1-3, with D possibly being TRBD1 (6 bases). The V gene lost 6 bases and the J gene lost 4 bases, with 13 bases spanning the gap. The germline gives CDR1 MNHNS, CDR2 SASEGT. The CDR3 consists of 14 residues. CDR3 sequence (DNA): TGTGCCAGCAGGGGAACAGGGAAAGGAAACACCATATATTTT. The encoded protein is CASRGTGKGNTIYF.

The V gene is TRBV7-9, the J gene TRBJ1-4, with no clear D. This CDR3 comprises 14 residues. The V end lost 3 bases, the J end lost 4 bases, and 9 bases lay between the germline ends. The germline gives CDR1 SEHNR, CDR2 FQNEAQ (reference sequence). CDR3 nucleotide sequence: TGTGCCAGCAGCTTCGGCAGAATTAATGAAAAACTGTTTTTT. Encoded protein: CASSFGRINEKLFF.

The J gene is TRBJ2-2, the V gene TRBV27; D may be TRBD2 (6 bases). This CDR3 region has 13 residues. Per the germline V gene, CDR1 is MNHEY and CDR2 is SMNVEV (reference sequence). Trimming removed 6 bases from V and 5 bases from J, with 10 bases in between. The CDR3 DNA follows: TGTGCCAGCAGCTCGGGGGAAACCGGGGAGCTGTTTTTT. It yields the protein CASSSGETGELFF.

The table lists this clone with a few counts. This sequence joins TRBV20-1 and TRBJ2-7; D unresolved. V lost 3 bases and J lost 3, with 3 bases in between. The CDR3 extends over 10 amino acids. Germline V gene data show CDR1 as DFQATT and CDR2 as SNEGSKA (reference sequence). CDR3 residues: CSASNYEQYF. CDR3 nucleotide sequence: TGCAGTGCTAGTAACTACGAGCAGTACTTC.

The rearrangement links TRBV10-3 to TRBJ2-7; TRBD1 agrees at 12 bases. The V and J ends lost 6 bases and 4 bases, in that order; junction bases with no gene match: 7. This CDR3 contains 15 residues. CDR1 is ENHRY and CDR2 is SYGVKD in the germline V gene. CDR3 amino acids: CAIRPGQGARYEQYF. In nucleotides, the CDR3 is TGTGCCATCAGGCCGGGACAGGGGGCGCGGTACGAGCAGTACTTC.

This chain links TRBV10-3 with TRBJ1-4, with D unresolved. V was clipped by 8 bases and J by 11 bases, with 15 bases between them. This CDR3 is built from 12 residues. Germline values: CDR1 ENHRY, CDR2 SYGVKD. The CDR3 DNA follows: TGTGCCATCGGAGCAGGCTCTGGTAAACTGTTTTTT. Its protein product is CAIGAGSGKLFF.

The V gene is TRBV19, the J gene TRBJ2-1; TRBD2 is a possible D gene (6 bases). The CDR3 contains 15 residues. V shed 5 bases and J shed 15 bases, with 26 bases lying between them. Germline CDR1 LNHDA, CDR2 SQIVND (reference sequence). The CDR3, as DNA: TGTGCCAGTAGTTCCACTAGCATTCCCCTGGTGGGGCGGTTCTTC. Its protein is CASSSTSIPLVGRFF.

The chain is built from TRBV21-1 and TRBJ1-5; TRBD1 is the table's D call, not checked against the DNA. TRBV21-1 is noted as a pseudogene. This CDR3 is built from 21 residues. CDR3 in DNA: TGTGCCAGCAGCAAAATTCTTAGAAGGGGACAGGGGAGTAGGTGCAATCAGCCCCAGCATTTT. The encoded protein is CASSKILRRGQGSRCNQPQHF.

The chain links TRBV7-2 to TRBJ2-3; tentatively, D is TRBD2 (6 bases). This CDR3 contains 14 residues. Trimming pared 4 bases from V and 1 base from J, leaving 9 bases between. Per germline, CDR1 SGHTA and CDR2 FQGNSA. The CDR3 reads CASSWKRGTDTQYF. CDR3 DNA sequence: TGTGCCAGCAGCTGGAAGCGGGGCACAGATACGCAGTATTTT.